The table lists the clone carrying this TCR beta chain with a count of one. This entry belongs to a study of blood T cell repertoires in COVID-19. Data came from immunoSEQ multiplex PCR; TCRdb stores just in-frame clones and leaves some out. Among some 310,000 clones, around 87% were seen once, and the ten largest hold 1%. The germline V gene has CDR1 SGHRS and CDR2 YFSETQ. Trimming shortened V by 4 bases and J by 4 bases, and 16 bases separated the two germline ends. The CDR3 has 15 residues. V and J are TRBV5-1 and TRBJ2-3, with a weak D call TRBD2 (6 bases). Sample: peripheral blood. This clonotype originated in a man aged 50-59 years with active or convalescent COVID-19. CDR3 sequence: CASSVQGGGADTQYF. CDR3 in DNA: TGCGCCAGCAGCGTTCAGGGAGGTGGCGCAGATACGCAGTATTTT.